This T cell receptor beta chain comes out of a study of T cells in Graves' hyperthyroidism and ophthalmopathy. V lost 6 bases to trimming and J lost 4 bases, with 16 bases between them. The CDR3 extends over 14 amino acids. CDR1 is ENHRY, CDR2 SYGVKD, per germline. TCR beta CDR3 sequences were amplified from RNA transcripts. The TCR CDR3 was amplified in a first-round RT-PCR using the HTBI primer set. From the multiplex PCR reads, TCRdb called clonotypes with MiXCR, one entry per CDR3 protein. The data hold more than 500,000 distinct CDR3 sequences, with roughly 14% observed a single time. At least ten counts were recorded for this clonotype. The diagnoses drew upon clinical symptoms, serum thyroxine and TRAb, thyroid ultrasound and orbital computed tomography.

This TCR was sampled from a middle-aged woman with Graves' ophthalmopathy. The chain has TRBV10-3 and TRBJ2-7; the D gene is possibly TRBD1 (5 bases). Sequences were obtained from blood. For the CDR3, the DNA is TGTGCCATCAGGGGTGAAGACAGATATTACGAGCAGTACTTC. It encodes CAIRGEDRYYEQYF.